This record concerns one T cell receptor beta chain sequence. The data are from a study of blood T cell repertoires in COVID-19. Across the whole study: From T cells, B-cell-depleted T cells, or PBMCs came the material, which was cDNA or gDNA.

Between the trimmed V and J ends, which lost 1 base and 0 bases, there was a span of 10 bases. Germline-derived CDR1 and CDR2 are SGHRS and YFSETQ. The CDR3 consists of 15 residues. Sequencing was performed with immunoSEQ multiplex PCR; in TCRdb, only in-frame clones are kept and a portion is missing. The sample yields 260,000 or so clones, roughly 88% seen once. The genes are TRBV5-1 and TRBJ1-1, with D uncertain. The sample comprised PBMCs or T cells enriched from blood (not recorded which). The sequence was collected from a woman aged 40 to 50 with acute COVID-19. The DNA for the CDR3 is TGCGCCAGCAGCTTGTTGCGCGGTTTGAACACTGAAGCTTTCTTT. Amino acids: CASSLLRGLNTEAFF.